Sequencing of this TCR beta chain was carried out in a study of radiation and T cells in renal cell carcinoma. For the study at large: Nephrectomy followed 15 Gy stereotactic body radiation by 4 weeks.

Sample time point: blood 2 weeks post-SBRT. The treatment is: 15 Gy SBRT to primary tumor, nephrectomy 4 weeks later. Data came from immunoSEQ multiplex PCR; TCRdb stores just in-frame clones and leaves some out. The sample lists 120,000 or so clones, more than 80% occurring once. CDR1 is SGDLS and CDR2 is YYNGEE in the germline V gene. The germline V and J ends were trimmed by 3 bases and 5 bases, with 11 bases remaining between them. There are 13 residues in the CDR3. V usage is TRBV9 and J usage is TRBJ2-5; maybe TRBD1 (6 bases). Source: blood, taken from a patient whose treatment included radiotherapy and nephrectomy. The receptor was derived from a woman aged 60-75 years with renal cell carcinoma. CDR3 DNA: TGTGCCAGCAGCGGAGGGGGTTGGGAGACCCAGTACTTC. Amino acids: CASSGGGWETQYF.